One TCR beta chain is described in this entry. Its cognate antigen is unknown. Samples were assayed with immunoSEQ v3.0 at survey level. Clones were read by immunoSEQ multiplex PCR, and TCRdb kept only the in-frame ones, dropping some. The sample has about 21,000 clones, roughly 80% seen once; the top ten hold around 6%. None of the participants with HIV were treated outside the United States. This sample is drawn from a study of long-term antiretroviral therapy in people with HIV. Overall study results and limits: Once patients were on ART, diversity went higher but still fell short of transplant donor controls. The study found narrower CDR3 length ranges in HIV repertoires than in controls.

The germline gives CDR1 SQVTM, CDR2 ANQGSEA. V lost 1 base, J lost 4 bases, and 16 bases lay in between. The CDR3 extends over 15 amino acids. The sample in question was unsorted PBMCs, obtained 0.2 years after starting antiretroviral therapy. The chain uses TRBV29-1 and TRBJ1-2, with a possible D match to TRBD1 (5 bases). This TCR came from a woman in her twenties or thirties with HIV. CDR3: CSVEAGYRQRYGYTF. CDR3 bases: TGCAGCGTTGAAGCAGGGTACCGACAGCGCTATGGCTACACCTTC. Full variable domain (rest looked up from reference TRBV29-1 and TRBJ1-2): SAVISQKPSRDICQRGTSLTIQCQVDSQVTMMFWYRQQPGQSLTLIATANQGSEATYESGFVIDKFPISRPNLTFSTLTVSNMSPEDSSIYLCSVEAGYRQRYGYTFGSGTRLTVV.